Reported below is one T cell receptor beta chain. It lacks a known antigen. One base away there is no much larger clone; base qualities are not given. TCR CDR3 regions were amplified from genomic DNA by multiplex PCR using the deep immunoSEQ assay. Genomic DNA extracted from each cell subset was distributed evenly over all wells of several immunoSEQ 96-well plates, and each plate served as one replicate. For sorted subsets, approximately 210 ng genomic DNA, equal to 25,000 to 35,000 T cell genomes, was loaded into each replicate PCR. Purified libraries were measured with a Qubit 3.0 fluorometer, size-checked on a Bioanalyzer 2100, and measured again with the KAPA Library Quantification kit. Every immunoSEQ 96-well plate was sequenced on a separate single-read 150-cycle Illumina NextSeq 550 flow cell. The paper's processing steps were these. The immunoSEQ output contained only junctional sequences without quality scores, so filtering could not match that applied to full-length reads. To assign V/J genes and CDR3, sequences were annotated against IMGT germline references using PyIR, a Python wrapper for IgBLAST v1.9. Any read was removed if the V/J assignment was weak (E-value above 1e-6), the CDR3 was missing, or the read contained stop codons, out-of-frame junctions, or ambiguous translated residues. V3J clonotypes were defined as sequences sharing an identical inferred V gene, J gene, and CDR3 amino acid sequence. Percentage overlap between repertoires was computed as shared unique clonotypes divided by the size of the smaller repertoire. Repertoire richness was assessed with RTK rarefaction, the Chao1 estimator, and Recon v2.1 estimates of unobserved clonotypes. Generation probabilities for all TCRbeta clonotypes obtained by the gDNA method from a handful of donors were computed using OLGA. TCRdb re-hosts the immuneACCESS table, in-frame sequences only. Its copies lack some clones; in the studies checked, an unresolved V gene accounts for under half of them, and the cause for the rest is not known. V, J and clone size were drawn from that table, and D and trimming were deduced from the DNA. The sample records millions of clones, around 95% of which are singletons. The ten largest clones capture 0.1% to 0.15% of the sample.

The CDR3 starts with the cysteine, ends with the phenylalanine, and has 13 residues. CDR3 DNA is the only sequence kept; it has 39 bases, read in frame from the first base. CDR1 and CDR2 (GTSNPN, SVGIG) derive from the germline V gene (reference sequence). V drops 3 bases and J drops 5 bases, leaving 10 bases in between. The donors were healthy, HIV-negative adults who had no recently reported acute infections or vaccinations. Every donor was a Caucasian adult living in Nashville, Tennessee, USA. CD4+ T cells were enriched by magnetic negative selection; naive cells were then positively selected on CD45RA, and the negative fraction formed the memory subset. Blood was collected by leukapheresis, and PBMCs were isolated by Ficoll-Histopaque density gradient centrifugation and then cryopreserved in liquid nitrogen vapor phase. Purity and quantity of every magnetically sorted T cell population were checked by analytical flow cytometry. Genomic DNA was isolated from each sorted fraction and quantified by UV absorbance on a Nanodrop 2000c.

These data are taken from a study of shared clonotypes between healthy human individuals (dated by TCRdb to 2019 to 2021). Background for the entire study: The cohort included three men and a couple of women between 18 and 49 years of age. For each donor, three plates each were used for CD4 naive and CD4 memory, two plates were used for CD8 naive, and one plate was used for CD8 memory. To estimate repertoire size and how much clonotypes are shared between individuals, the study performed deep sequencing of blood TCR repertoires from roughly five healthy adults. To increase sequencing depth and limit assay-specific biases, different laboratories used diverse techniques to prepare libraries and sequence TCR repertoires. Leukapheresis yielded between about 0.85 and 10 billion PBMCs per donor.

Findings and caveats that apply to the study as a whole: Sampling was restricted to blood, and TCR repertoires in tissue are likely to differ from TCR repertoires in blood. Based on pairwise subsampling, the degree of clonotype sharing among donors was expected to be affected by sequencing depth. Higher generation probabilities were observed for clonotypes shared by all four sorted-subset donors than for non-shared clonotypes. Naive subsets generally had larger estimated clonotype richness than memory subsets did. Sharing across a handful of donors was observed for approximately 5% of naive CD4, 3% to 3.5% of naive CD8, roughly 2.4% of memory CD4, and around 0.42% of memory CD8 clonotypes. Rarefaction of sorted-subset datasets indicated incomplete sequencing despite the large sequencing depth. The genetic and exposure-history diversity represented was limited by the small number of donors.

The chain is encoded by TRBV30 joined to TRBJ1-4, with TRBD1 as a weak D call on 5 bases. The source of this sequence is a man younger than 35 in good health. The specimen sequenced was naive CD4+ T cells sorted from blood. This specimen's cell subset or site label, interpreted: CD45RA+ positively selected. The CDR3 region has the sequence CAWRGRRNEKLFF. In nucleotides, the sequence is TGTGCCTGGAGGGGGCGGCGAAATGAAAAACTGTTTTTT.